Below, 23 T cell receptor beta chains from the same sample are listed, as sequenced in a study of technical replicates of blood from four donors. Only in-frame clones appear in the TCRdb table, and some are missing; sequencing was by immunoSEQ multiplex PCR. The data contain about 93,000 clones, 95% of them singletons. The sample consisted of T cells isolated from PBMCs. Source of these receptors: a human donor in good health.

This chain uses TRBV10-2 with TRBJ2-3, with 13 bases identical to TRBD2. The CDR3 loop spans 19 amino acids. J was trimmed by 0 bases and V by 3 bases; bases with no gene match: 9. CDR1 and CDR2 from the germline V gene are WSHSY and SAAADI. The CDR3 here is CASSDWKLAGGTSTDTQYF. The CDR3 nucleotides read TGCGCCAGCAGTGATTGGAAACTAGCGGGGGGGACTAGCACAGATACGCAGTATTTT.

V and J are TRBV18 and TRBJ1-5; 8 bases are a match to TRBD1. The V gene end was trimmed by 4 bases and the J gene end by 7 bases; junction bases not matched to a gene: 6. The CDR3 consists of 14 residues. Germline lookup yields CDR1 KGHSH and CDR2 LQKENI. This chain's CDR3 is CASSRTGLGQPQHF. The CDR3, as DNA: TGTGCCAGCTCACGGACAGGGTTGGGGCAGCCCCAGCATTTT.

The V and J genes are TRBV5-5 and TRBJ2-5, with 8 bases identical to TRBD2. V shed 6 bases and J 5 bases; nucleotides not matched to a gene: 6. The CDR3 is made up of 13 amino acids. The germline V gene has CDR1 SGHKS and CDR2 YYEKEE (reference sequence). The CDR3 reads CASNPGGPETQYF. CDR3 DNA: TGTGCCAGCAACCCGGGGGGGCCTGAGACCCAGTACTTC.

V is TRBV11-2 and J is TRBJ2-7; 7 bases align to TRBD1. Germline-derived CDR1 and CDR2 are SGHAT and FQNNGV. The CDR3 length is 13 residues. Trimming cost V 5 bases and J 1 base; bases outside gene matches: 2. The CDR3 region has the DNA TGTGCCAGCAGCCACAGGGGATCCTACGAGCAGTACTTC. Its translation: CASSHRGSYEQYF.

This clone has just a few counts. The chain combines TRBV5-4 with TRBJ1-4; no definite D call. This CDR3 contains 14 residues. Germline assignment: CDR1 SGHNT and CDR2 YYREEE (reference sequence). V lost 1 base and J lost 3, with 7 bases in between. The CDR3 spells CASSLNPANEKLFF. The CDR3 nucleotides are TGTGCCAGCAGCTTGAATCCAGCTAATGAAAAACTGTTTTTT.

This rearrangement joins TRBV5-1 to TRBJ2-3; weak D call: TRBD2 (5 bases). V dropped 5 bases and J dropped 2 bases, with 15 bases sitting between them. CDR1 SGHRS and CDR2 YFSETQ come from the germline V gene. CDR3 length equals 15 residues. Here the CDR3 reads CASSPGVQLTDTQYF. The DNA for the CDR3 is TGCGCCAGCAGTCCCGGGGTCCAACTCACAGATACGCAGTATTTT.

The gene calls are TRBV6-6 and TRBJ2-7; D is undetermined. This CDR3 is built from 16 residues. Trimming cost V 6 bases and J 1 base, with 19 bases left between them. Germline CDR1 MNHNY, CDR2 SVGAGI (reference sequence). The CDR3 sequence is CASSIFRPGSSYEQYF. Written as DNA, the CDR3 is TGTGCCAGCAGCATATTCCGCCCAGGTTCATCCTACGAGCAGTACTTC.

The J gene is TRBJ2-3, the V gene TRBV19; the D gene is possibly TRBD2 (5 bases). V was shortened by 3 bases and J by 5 bases, with 12 bases between the two germline ends. The germline gives CDR1 LNHDA, CDR2 SQIVND (reference sequence). The CDR3 is made up of 14 amino acids. CDR3 nucleotide sequence: TGTGCCAGTAGTATTTCGTGGGAGAGAGATACGCAGTATTTT. This encodes CASSISWERDTQYF.

The V gene is TRBV11-2, the J gene TRBJ2-1; 9 nucleotides align to TRBD2. J gave up 8 bases and V 5 bases, and 1 base lay outside the gene matches. CDR3 length: 12 amino acids. Germline-derived CDR1 and CDR2 are SGHAT and FQNNGV. CDR3 coding DNA: TGTGCCAGCAGCGGGACTAGCTATGAGCAGTTCTTC. This encodes CASSGTSYEQFF.

The chain combines TRBV18 with TRBJ1-2; 7 bases are shared with TRBD1. V trimming: 3 bases; J trimming: 1 base; junction bases outside the gene matches: 5. This CDR3 spans 15 amino acids. Germline loops: CDR1 KGHSH, CDR2 LQKENI. CDR3 nucleotide sequence: TGTGCCAGCTCACCGACAGGGACGATTAACTATGGCTACACCTTC. Its protein product is CASSPTGTINYGYTF.

The CDR3 is CASTLGQKNIQYF. As DNA, the CDR3 is TGTGCCAGCACTCTAGGACAGAAAAACATTCAGTACTTC. J is TRBJ2-4 and V is TRBV2, with a weak D call TRBD1 (6 bases). The CDR3 sequence is 13 residues long. V was cut by 7 bases and J by 4 bases, with 11 bases left in between. Germline loops: CDR1 SNHLY, CDR2 FYNNEI. The full variable domain, its missing parts supplied by reference TRBV2 and TRBJ2-4, is EPEVTQTPSHQVTQMGQEVILRCVPISNHLYFYWYRQILGQKVEFLVSFYNNEISEKSEIFDDQFSVERPDGSNFTLKIRSTKLEDSAMYFCASTLGQKNIQYFGAGTRLSVL.

This clone was counted a few times. V and J are TRBV2 and TRBJ1-6; D may be TRBD1 (5 bases). Germline V CDR1 and CDR2: SNHLY, FYNNEI. The CDR3 covers 14 residues. V was cut by 8 bases and J by 10 bases, with 18 bases left in between. The CDR3 loop is CASCWGEERSPLHF. The CDR3 DNA is TGTGCCAGCTGTTGGGGGGAGGAACGATCACCCCTCCACTTT.

This clone turned up a few times. The rearrangement links TRBV7-2 to TRBJ2-7; D is unresolved. Germline values: CDR1 SGHTA, CDR2 FQGNSA. The CDR3 contains 14 residues. The V and J ends lost 1 base and 0 bases respectively, with 7 bases between them. DNA of the CDR3: TGTGCCAGCAGCTTAGACCGGTACTCCTACGAGCAGTACTTC. The encoded protein is CASSLDRYSYEQYF.

The sample holds one count of this clone. V usage is TRBV28 and J usage is TRBJ1-4; a possible D gene is TRBD1 (5 bases). Germline CDR1 MDHEN, CDR2 SYDVKM. V was pared by 4 bases and J by 4 bases, with 16 bases between. The length of the CDR3 is 16 residues. The chain's CDR3 is CASSSKRQSLNEKLFF. The CDR3 DNA reads as TGTGCCAGCAGTTCAAAGAGACAGAGCCTTAATGAAAAACTGTTTTTT. The whole variable domain, filled in from reference TRBV28 and TRBJ1-4, reads DVKVTQSSRYLVKRTGEKVFLECVQDMDHENMFWYRQDPGLGLRLIYFSYDVKMKEKGDIPEGYSVSREKKERFSLILESASTNQTSMYLCASSSKRQSLNEKLFFGSGTQLSVL.

The chain combines TRBV19 with TRBJ1-2; TRBD1 aligns across 7 bases. Germline V CDR1 and CDR2: LNHDA, SQIVND (reference sequence). This CDR3 is built from 18 residues. Trimming at V came to 3 bases and at J to 0 bases, leaving 13 bases not matched to a gene. As DNA, the CDR3 is TGTGCCAGTAGTATTGACAGGGTCATACCGGTGTCTAACTATGGCTACACCTTC. Its protein product is CASSIDRVIPVSNYGYTF.

CDR3 sequence reads: CASSGWPLDWPDTQYF. CDR3 DNA sequence: TGTGCCAGCAGCGGGTGGCCTCTCGACTGGCCGGATACGCAGTATTTT. The J gene is TRBJ2-3, the V gene TRBV11-2; D ambiguous. Germline V gives CDR1 SGHAT, CDR2 FQNNGV. The CDR3 is 16 residues long. Trimming took 5 bases from V and 6 from J, leaving 21 bases between them.

This clone has a single count. This sequence joins TRBV19 and TRBJ2-1, with 9 bases lining up with TRBD2. In germline, CDR1 is LNHDA, CDR2 SQIVND (reference sequence). V lost 5 bases, J lost 1 base, and 15 bases stayed unmatched. The CDR3 is made up of 19 amino acids. The CDR3 DNA reads as TGTGCCAGTAGTTCGGTAGGGACTAGCCCTCCACTTTCCTACAATGAGCAGTTCTTC. Translating gives CASSSVGTSPPLSYNEQFF.

A single count supports this clone. The chain combines TRBV6-1 with TRBJ1-5; TRBD1 agrees at 9 bases. CDR3 size: 16 residues. Germline CDR1 and CDR2: MNHNS and SASEGT. Germline trimming cut 4 bases from V and 4 bases from J; bases unmatched to any gene: 8. Here the CDR3 reads CASSVTGTGLNQPQHF. The CDR3 DNA reads as TGTGCCAGCAGTGTAACCGGGACAGGGTTAAATCAGCCCCAGCATTTT.

The chain employs TRBV27 and TRBJ2-7; no reliable D call. The CDR3 is 13 amino acids. Trimming took off 4 bases at V and 1 base at J, with 8 bases between the two ends. Germline-derived CDR1 and CDR2 are MNHEY and SMNVEV (reference sequence). DNA for the CDR3: TGTGCCAGCAGTTCTATCTTGTCCTACGAGCAGTACTTC. Residues: CASSSILSYEQYF.

This clone has only a few counts. This sequence joins TRBV30 and TRBJ1-4; maybe TRBD1 (5 bases). The CDR3 has 15 amino acids. Trimming took off 1 base at V and 8 bases at J, with 17 bases between the two ends. CDR1 and CDR2 from the germline V gene are GTSNPN and SVGIG (reference sequence). CDR3 sequence (DNA): TGTGCCTGGAGTGGAGGAGGGGATGGCGTGGAAAAACTGTTTTTT. Translating it yields CAWSGGGDGVEKLFF.

The V and J genes are TRBV30 and TRBJ2-5, with D unresolved. The DNA end is more similar to TRBJ2-7, so the J call may be wrong. CDR3 length: 11 amino acids. Germline values: CDR1 GTSNPN, CDR2 SVGIG (reference sequence). The CDR3 spells CAWRISYEQYF. The CDR3 DNA sequence: TGTGCCTGGAGGATCTCCTACGAGCAGTACTTC.

The J gene is TRBJ2-5, the V gene TRBV28; 7 bases are a match to TRBD1. This CDR3 contains 17 residues. J gave up 5 bases and V 6 bases, and 18 bases lay outside the gene matches. CDR1 is MDHEN and CDR2 is SYDVKM in the germline V gene. CDR3: CASRTVDRSSTGETQYF. CDR3 nucleotides: TGTGCCAGCAGAACCGTGGACAGGTCATCTACCGGCGAGACCCAGTACTTC.

The rearrangement uses TRBV5-1 and TRBJ2-3, with D tentatively TRBD1 (5 bases). This CDR3 contains 14 residues. V lost 4 bases and J 3 bases, leaving 12 bases between the germline ends. Germline CDR1 is SGHRS and CDR2 is YFSETQ. CDR3 loop: CASSEAQGTDTQYF. Here the CDR3 DNA reads TGCGCCAGCAGCGAGGCCCAGGGAACAGATACGCAGTATTTT.